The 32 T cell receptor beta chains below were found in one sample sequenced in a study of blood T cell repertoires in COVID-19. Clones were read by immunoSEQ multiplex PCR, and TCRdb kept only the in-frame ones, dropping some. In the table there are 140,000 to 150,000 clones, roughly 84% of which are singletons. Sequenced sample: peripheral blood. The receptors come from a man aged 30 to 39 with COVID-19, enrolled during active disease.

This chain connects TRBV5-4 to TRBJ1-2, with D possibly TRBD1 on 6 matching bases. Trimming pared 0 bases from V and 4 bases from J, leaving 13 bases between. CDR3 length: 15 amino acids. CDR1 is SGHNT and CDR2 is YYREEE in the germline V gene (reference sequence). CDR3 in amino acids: CASSLGGTGTYGYTF. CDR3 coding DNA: TGTGCCAGCAGCTTGGGGGGAACAGGGACCTATGGCTACACCTTC.

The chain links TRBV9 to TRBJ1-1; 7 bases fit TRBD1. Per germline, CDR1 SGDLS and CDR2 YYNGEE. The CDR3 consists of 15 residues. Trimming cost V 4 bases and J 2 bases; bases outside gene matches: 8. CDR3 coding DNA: TGTGCCAGCAGCAGAACGGACAGGACCAACACTGAAGCTTTCTTT. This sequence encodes CASSRTDRTNTEAFF.

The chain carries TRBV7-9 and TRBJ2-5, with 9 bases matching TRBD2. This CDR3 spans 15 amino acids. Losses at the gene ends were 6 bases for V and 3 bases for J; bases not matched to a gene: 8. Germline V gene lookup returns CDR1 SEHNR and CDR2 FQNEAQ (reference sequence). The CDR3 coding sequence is TGTGCCAGCAGTTTCGGGACTAGCTCCGAAGAGACCCAGTACTTC. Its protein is CASSFGTSSEETQYF.

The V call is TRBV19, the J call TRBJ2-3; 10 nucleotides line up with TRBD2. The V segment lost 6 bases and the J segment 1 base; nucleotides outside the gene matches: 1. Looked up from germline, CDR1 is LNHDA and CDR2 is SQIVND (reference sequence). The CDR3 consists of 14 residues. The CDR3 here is CASSGLAGTDTQYF. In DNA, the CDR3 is TGTGCCAGTAGCGGACTAGCGGGCACAGATACGCAGTATTTT.

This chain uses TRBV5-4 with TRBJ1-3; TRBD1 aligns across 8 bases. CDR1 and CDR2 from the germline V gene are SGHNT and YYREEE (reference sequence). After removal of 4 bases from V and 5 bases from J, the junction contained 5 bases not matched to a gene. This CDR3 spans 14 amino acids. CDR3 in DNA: TGTGCCAGCAGCCCGGGACAGGCACGAAACACCATATATTTT. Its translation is CASSPGQARNTIYF.

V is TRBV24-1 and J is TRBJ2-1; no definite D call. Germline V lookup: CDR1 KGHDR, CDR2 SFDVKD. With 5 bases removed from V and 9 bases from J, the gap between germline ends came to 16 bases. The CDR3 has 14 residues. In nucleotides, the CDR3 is TGTGCCACCAGTGCTCCTCTTCCTGGCGGTGAGCAGTTCTTC. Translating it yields CATSAPLPGGEQFF.

CDR3 sequence reads: CASSPGTRTYEQYF. In DNA form, the CDR3 reads TGTGCCAGCAGCCCAGGGACAAGGACCTACGAGCAGTACTTC. J is TRBJ2-7 and V is TRBV5-4; D is possibly TRBD1 (6 bases). Germline CDR1 is SGHNT and CDR2 is YYREEE (reference sequence). Deletions cut 4 bases from V and 2 bases from J, with 13 bases between. CDR3 length equals 14 residues.

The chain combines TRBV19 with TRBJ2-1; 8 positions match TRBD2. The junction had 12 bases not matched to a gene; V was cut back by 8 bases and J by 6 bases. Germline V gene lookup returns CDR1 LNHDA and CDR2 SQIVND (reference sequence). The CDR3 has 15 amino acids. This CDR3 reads CASATAGVGLNEQFF. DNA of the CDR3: TGTGCCAGTGCCACAGCGGGAGTGGGTCTCAATGAGCAGTTCTTC.

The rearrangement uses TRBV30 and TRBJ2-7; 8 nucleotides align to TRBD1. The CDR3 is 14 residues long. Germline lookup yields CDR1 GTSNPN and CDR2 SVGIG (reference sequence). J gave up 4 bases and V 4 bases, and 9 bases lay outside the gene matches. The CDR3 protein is CAWTPGTGGYEQYF. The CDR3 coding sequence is TGTGCCTGGACCCCCGGGACAGGCGGGTACGAGCAGTACTTC.

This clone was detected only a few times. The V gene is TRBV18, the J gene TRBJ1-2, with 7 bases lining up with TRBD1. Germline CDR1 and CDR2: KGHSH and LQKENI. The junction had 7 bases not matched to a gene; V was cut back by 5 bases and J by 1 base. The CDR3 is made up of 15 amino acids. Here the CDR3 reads CASSVRDSLNYGYTF. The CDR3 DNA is TGTGCCAGCTCAGTCCGGGACAGTCTTAACTATGGCTACACCTTC. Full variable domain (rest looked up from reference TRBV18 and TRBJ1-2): NAGVMQNPRHLVRRRGQEARLRCSPMKGHSHVYWYRQLPEEGLKFMVYLQKENIIDESGMPKERFSAEFPKEGPSILRIQQVVRGDSAAYFCASSVRDSLNYGYTFGSGTRLTVV.

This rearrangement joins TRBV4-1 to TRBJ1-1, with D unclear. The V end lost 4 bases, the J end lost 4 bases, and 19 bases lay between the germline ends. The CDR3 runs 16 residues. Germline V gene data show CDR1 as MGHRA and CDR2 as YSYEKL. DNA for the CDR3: TGCGCCAGCAGCCGTTCCTTTGACGGTCGGGGCACTGAAGCTTTCTTT. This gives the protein CASSRSFDGRGTEAFF.

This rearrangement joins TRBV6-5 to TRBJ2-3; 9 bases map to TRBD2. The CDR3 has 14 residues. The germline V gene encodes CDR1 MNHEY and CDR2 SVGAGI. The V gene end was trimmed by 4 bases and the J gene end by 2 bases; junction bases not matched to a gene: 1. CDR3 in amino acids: CASSLGLATDTQYF. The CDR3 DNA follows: TGTGCCAGCAGTTTGGGACTAGCCACAGATACGCAGTATTTT.

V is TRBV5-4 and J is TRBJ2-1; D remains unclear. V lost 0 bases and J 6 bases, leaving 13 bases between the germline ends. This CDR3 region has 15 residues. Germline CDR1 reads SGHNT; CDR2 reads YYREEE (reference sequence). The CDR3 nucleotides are TGTGCCAGCAGCTTGGCGTTGGCTGGGCCCAATGAGCAGTTCTTC. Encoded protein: CASSLALAGPNEQFF.

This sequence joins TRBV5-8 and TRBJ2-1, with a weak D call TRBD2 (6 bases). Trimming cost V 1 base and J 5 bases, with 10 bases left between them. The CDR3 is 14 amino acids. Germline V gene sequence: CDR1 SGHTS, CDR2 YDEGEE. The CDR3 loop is CASSLSGFDNEQFF. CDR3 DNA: TGTGCCAGCAGCTTGAGCGGGTTCGACAATGAGCAGTTCTTC.

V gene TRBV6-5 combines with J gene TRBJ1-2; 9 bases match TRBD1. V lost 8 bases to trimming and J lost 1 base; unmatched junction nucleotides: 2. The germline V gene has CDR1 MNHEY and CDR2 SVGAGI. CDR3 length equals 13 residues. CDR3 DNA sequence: TGTGCCAGCGAGACAGGGGGTAACTATGGCTACACCTTC. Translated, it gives CASETGGNYGYTF.

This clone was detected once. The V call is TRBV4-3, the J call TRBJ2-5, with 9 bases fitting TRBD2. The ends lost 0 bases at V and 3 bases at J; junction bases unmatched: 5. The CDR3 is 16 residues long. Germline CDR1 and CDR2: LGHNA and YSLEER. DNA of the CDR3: TGCGCCAGCAGCCAAGAATTTTCTAGCGGGGAAGAGACCCAGTACTTC. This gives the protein CASSQEFSSGEETQYF.

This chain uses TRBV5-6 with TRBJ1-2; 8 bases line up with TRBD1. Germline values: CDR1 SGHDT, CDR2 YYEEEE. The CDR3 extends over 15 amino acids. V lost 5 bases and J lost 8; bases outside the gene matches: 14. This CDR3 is CASRPAPGQVVGYTF. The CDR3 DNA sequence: TGTGCCAGCAGACCCGCCCCGGGACAGGTTGTGGGCTACACCTTC. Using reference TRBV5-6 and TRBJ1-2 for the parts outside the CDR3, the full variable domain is DAGVTQSPTHLIKTRGQQVTLRCSPKSGHDTVSWYQQALGQGPQFIFQYYEEEERQRGNFPDRFSGHQFPNYSSELNVNALLLGDSALYLCASRPAPGQVVGYTFGSGTRLTVV.

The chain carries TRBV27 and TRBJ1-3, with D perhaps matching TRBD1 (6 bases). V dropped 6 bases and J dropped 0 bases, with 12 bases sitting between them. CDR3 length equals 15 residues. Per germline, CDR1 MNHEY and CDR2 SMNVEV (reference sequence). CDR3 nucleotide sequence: TGTGCCAGCAGATTAACAGGGACCTCTGGAAACACCATATATTTT. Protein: CASRLTGTSGNTIYF.

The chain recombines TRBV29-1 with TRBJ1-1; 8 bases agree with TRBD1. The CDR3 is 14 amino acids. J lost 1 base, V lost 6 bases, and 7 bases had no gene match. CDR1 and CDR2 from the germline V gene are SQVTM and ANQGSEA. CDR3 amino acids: CSVPGQATNTEAFF. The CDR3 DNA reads TGCAGCGTCCCGGGACAGGCTACGAACACTGAAGCTTTCTTT.

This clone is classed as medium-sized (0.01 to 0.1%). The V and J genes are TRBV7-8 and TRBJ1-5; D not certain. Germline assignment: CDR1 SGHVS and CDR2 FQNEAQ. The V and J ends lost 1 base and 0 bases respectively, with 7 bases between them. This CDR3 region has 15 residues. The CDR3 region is CASSLVSGSNQPQHF. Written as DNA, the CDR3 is TGTGCCAGCAGCTTAGTCTCGGGTAGCAATCAGCCCCAGCATTTT.

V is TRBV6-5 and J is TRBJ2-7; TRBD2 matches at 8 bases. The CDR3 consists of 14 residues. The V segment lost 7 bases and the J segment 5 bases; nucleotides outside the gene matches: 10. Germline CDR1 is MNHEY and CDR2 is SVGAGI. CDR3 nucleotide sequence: TGTGCCAGCAAAGGAAGCGGGAGCGTTAACGAGCAGTACTTC. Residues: CASKGSGSVNEQYF.

The CDR3 DNA sequence: TGTGCCAGCAACCCCTTGAGCGGGAAGTACTACGAGCAGTACTTC. As protein: CASNPLSGKYYEQYF. This chain uses TRBV6-2 or TRBV6-3 with TRBJ2-7, with 7 bases lining up with TRBD2. Trimming at V came to 7 bases and at J to 3 bases, leaving 12 bases not matched to a gene. CDR1 MNHEY and CDR2 SVGEGT come from the germline V gene. CDR3 length: 15 residues.

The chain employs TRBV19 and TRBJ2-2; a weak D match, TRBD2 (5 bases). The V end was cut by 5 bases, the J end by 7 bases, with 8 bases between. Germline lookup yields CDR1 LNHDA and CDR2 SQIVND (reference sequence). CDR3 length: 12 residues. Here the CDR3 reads CASSSEVGELFF. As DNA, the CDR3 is TGTGCCAGTAGTTCGGAGGTCGGGGAGCTGTTTTTT. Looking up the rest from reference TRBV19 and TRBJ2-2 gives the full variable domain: DGGITQSPKYLFRKEGQNVTLSCEQNLNHDAMYWYRQDPGQGLRLIYYSQIVNDFQKGDIAEGYSVSREKKESFPLTVTSAQKNPTAFYLCASSSEVGELFFGEGSRLTVL.

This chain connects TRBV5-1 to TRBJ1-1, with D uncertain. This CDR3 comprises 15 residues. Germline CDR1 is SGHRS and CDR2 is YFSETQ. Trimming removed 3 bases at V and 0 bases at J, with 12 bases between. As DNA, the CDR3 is TGCGCCAGCAGCTCTAAGCGGAATATGAACACTGAAGCTTTCTTT. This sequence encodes CASSSKRNMNTEAFF.

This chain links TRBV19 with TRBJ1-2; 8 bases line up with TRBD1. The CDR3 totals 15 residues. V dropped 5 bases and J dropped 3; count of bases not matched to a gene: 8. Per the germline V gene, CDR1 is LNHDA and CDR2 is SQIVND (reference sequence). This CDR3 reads CASSSRTGTYYGYTF. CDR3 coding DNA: TGTGCCAGTAGTTCACGGACAGGGACTTACTATGGCTACACCTTC. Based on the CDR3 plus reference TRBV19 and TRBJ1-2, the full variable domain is DGGITQSPKYLFRKEGQNVTLSCEQNLNHDAMYWYRQDPGQGLRLIYYSQIVNDFQKGDIAEGYSVSREKKESFPLTVTSAQKNPTAFYLCASSSRTGTYYGYTFGSGTRLTVV.

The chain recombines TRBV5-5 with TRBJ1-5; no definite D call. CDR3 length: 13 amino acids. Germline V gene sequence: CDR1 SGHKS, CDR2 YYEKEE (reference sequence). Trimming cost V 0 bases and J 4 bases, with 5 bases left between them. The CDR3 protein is CASSLERNQPQHF. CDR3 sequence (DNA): TGTGCCAGCAGCTTGGAGCGTAATCAGCCCCAGCATTTT.

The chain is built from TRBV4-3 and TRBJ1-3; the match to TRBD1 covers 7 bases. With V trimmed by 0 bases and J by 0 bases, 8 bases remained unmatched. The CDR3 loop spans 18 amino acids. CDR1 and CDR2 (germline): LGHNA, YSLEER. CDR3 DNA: TGCGCCAGCAGCCAAGAGCAGACAGGGCTAAGCTCTGGAAACACCATATATTTT. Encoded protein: CASSQEQTGLSSGNTIYF.

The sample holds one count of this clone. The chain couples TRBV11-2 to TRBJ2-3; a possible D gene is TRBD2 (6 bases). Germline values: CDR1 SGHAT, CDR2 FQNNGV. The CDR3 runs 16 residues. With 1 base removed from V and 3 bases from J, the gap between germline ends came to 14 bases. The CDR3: CASSLVLSGGTDTQYF. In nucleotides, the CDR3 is TGTGCCAGCAGCTTAGTTTTATCTGGGGGGACAGATACGCAGTATTTT.

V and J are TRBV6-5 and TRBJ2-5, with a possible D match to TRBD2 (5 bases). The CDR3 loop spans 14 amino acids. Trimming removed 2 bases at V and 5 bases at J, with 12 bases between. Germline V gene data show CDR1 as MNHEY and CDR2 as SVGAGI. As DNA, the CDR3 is TGTGCCAGCAGTTACGACGGACTCAAGGAGACCCAGTACTTC. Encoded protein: CASSYDGLKETQYF.

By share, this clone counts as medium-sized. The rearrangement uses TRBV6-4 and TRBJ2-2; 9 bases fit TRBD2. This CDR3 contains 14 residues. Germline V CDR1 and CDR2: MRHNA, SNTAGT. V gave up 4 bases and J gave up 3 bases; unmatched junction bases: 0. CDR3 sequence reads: CASSVAGDTGELFF. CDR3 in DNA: TGTGCCAGCAGTGTAGCGGGGGACACCGGGGAGCTGTTTTTT.

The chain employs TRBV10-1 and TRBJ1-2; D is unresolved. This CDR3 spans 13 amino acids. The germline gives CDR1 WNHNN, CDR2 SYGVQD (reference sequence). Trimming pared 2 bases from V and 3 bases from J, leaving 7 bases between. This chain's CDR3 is CASSESPDYGYTF. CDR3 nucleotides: TGCGCCAGCAGTGAGAGTCCGGACTATGGCTACACCTTC.

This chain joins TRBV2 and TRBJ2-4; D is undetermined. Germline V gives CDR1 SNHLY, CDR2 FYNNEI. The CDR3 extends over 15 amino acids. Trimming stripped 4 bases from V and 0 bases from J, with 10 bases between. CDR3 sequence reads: CASSAIGLAKNIQYF. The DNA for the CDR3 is TGTGCCAGCAGTGCAATTGGCCTAGCCAAAAACATTCAGTACTTC.